The 16 T cell receptor beta chains listed next were all sequenced from one sample in a study of T cell repertoires in cytomegalovirus infection. TCRdb called the reads again in MiXCR, with one record for every CDR3 protein. The data hold some 940,000 distinct CDR3 sequences, with approximately 33% observed a single time. Antigen specificity for these receptors is unknown. The sequences come from cultured CD8+ T cells from PBMCs, collected from culture after CMV antigen stimulation. All receptors derive from a human donor in good health (CMV status not recorded). Some clones in this sample may be carry-over from other donors' samples.

V and J are TRBV5-1 and TRBJ1-1; D perhaps matches TRBD1 (6 bases). Trimming pared 4 bases from V and 6 bases from J, leaving 16 bases between. CDR3 length: 14 residues. The germline V gene encodes CDR1 SGHRS and CDR2 YFSETQ. The CDR3 spells CASSPQQGPPEAFF. In nucleotides, the CDR3 is TGCGCCAGCAGCCCACAACAGGGACCTCCTGAAGCTTTCTTT.

The V call is TRBV7-6, the J call TRBJ1-2; D is perhaps TRBD1 (6 bases). Trimming took off 6 bases at V and 6 bases at J, with 14 bases between the two ends. CDR3 length: 13 amino acids. CDR1 SGHVS and CDR2 FNYEAQ come from the germline V gene. The CDR3 nucleotides are TGTGCCAGCAGTTCAGGGGCCGAGGATGGCTACACCTTC. Translated: CASSSGAEDGYTF.

There are a few counts of this clonotype. The J gene is TRBJ2-5, the V gene TRBV24-1; D gene uncertain. The CDR3 has 12 residues. The germline gives CDR1 KGHDR, CDR2 SFDVKD. V lost 1 base to trimming and J lost 5 bases, with 4 bases between them. The CDR3 loop reads CATSDLLETQYF. CDR3 nucleotide sequence: TGTGCCACCAGTGATTTACTGGAGACCCAGTACTTC.

This clonotype was observed a few times. V and J are TRBV19 and TRBJ2-3; D may correspond to TRBD1 or TRBD2 (5 bases each). Trimming pared 1 base from V and 4 bases from J, leaving 12 bases between. This CDR3 contains 15 residues. Germline lookup yields CDR1 LNHDA and CDR2 SQIVND (reference sequence). Here the CDR3 DNA reads TGTGCCAGTAGTATAGGGGGGTTCGGCGCAGATACGCAGTATTTT. It encodes CASSIGGFGADTQYF.

This clonotype was recorded only once. The chain has TRBV24-1 and TRBJ1-2; no definite D call. This CDR3 comprises 15 residues. V was trimmed by 3 bases and J by 3 bases, leaving 13 bases between them. The germline V gene encodes CDR1 KGHDR and CDR2 SFDVKD. CDR3: CATSDPAATYYGYTF. CDR3 nucleotides: TGTGCCACCAGTGATCCCGCAGCAACTTACTATGGCTACACCTTC.

A few counts support this clonotype. The chain has TRBV13 and TRBJ2-1; 15 nucleotides align to TRBD2. In germline, CDR1 is PRHDT, CDR2 FYEKMQ (reference sequence). The V gene end was trimmed by 5 bases and the J gene end by 2 bases; junction bases not matched to a gene: 4. CDR3 size: 17 residues. CDR3 protein: CASSKGLAGGPYNEQFF. The CDR3 DNA is TGTGCCAGCAGCAAAGGACTAGCGGGGGGGCCCTACAATGAGCAGTTCTTC.

To note about this clonotype: A read error may explain this, as a much larger clone is one base away. The CDR3 spells CASGSFLGTSGGGYNEQCF. CDR3 in DNA: TGTGCCAGCGGAAGTTTCCTTGGGACTAGCGGGGGTGGCTACAATGAGCAGTGCTTC. The genes are TRBV7-2 and TRBJ2-1; 14 positions match TRBD2. The germline V gene has CDR1 SGHTA and CDR2 FQGNSA. The length of the CDR3 is 19 residues.

J is TRBJ2-4 and V is TRBV15; D is perhaps TRBD2 (7 bases). The germline gives CDR1 LNHNV, CDR2 YYDKDF (reference sequence). This CDR3 is 16 amino acids long. The ends were cut back, 5 bases at V and 0 bases at J, with 14 bases in the middle. The CDR3 here is CATSLAAGAAKNIQYF. The CDR3 bases are TGTGCCACCAGCTTGGCGGCGGGGGCAGCCAAAAACATTCAGTACTTC.

Many counts were recorded for this clonotype. The chain couples TRBV28 to TRBJ2-1; D is uncertain. Per germline, CDR1 MDHEN and CDR2 SYDVKM. V shed 5 bases and J shed 5 bases, with 16 bases lying between them. The CDR3 totals 15 residues. The CDR3 spells CASSTQKDGDNEQFF. The DNA for the CDR3 is TGTGCCAGCAGTACCCAGAAGGACGGAGACAATGAGCAGTTCTTC. The variable domain in full, with the rest retrieved from reference TRBV28 and TRBJ2-1, is DVKVTQSSRYLVKRTGEKVFLECVQDMDHENMFWYRQDPGLGLRLIYFSYDVKMKEKGDIPEGYSVSREKKERFSLILESASTNQTSMYLCASSTQKDGDNEQFFGPGTRLTVL.

In its sample, this clonotype was seen many times. This chain uses TRBV12-3 or TRBV12-4 with TRBJ1-2; possibly TRBD1 for D (6 bases). The CDR3 contains 14 residues. Trimming shortened V by 0 bases and J by 6 bases, and 11 bases separated the two germline ends. This CDR3 reads CASSLARRGNGYTF. CDR3 coding DNA: TGTGCCAGCAGTTTAGCGAGGAGGGGGAATGGCTACACCTTC.

The J gene is TRBJ2-1, the V gene TRBV2; TRBD2 matches 12 bases. CDR1 SNHLY and CDR2 FYNNEI come from the germline V gene. V shed 7 bases and J 5 bases; nucleotides not matched to a gene: 3. This CDR3 is built from 14 residues. The CDR3 bases are TGTGCCAGCACTAGACTAGCGGGGGACAATGAGCAGTTCTTC. Residues: CASTRLAGDNEQFF.

This clonotype has just a few counts. Written as DNA, the CDR3 is TGTGCCAGCAGTGTCTCCACAATGATTGAGCAGTTCTTC. Its protein product is CASSVSTMIEQFF. V gene TRBV6-6 combines with J gene TRBJ2-1, with unresolved D. Germline V gives CDR1 MNHNY, CDR2 SVGAGI (reference sequence). The V end lost 5 bases, the J end lost 9 bases, and 14 bases lay between the germline ends. The length of the CDR3 is 13 residues.

The V and J genes are TRBV10-3 and TRBJ2-5; TRBD1 agrees at 11 bases. This CDR3 contains 15 residues. The junction had 1 base not matched to a gene; V was cut back by 2 bases and J by 2 bases. CDR1 and CDR2 (germline): ENHRY, SYGVKD. CDR3 coding DNA: TGTGCCATCAGTGAGGGGACAGGGGGTCAAGAGACCCAGTACTTC. This encodes CAISEGTGGQETQYF.

This clonotype has just a few counts. The rearrangement joins TRBV6-1 to TRBJ1-1, with 7 positions matching TRBD1. This CDR3 has 14 amino acids. Germline-derived CDR1 and CDR2 are MNHNS and SASEGT. The junction had 5 bases not matched to a gene; V was cut back by 4 bases and J by 3 bases. The CDR3 here is CASSAKQGYTEAFF. Here the CDR3 DNA reads TGTGCCAGCAGTGCCAAACAGGGGTACACTGAAGCTTTCTTT.

Many counts were recorded for this clonotype. This rearrangement joins TRBV7-9 to TRBJ1-1; TRBD1 aligns across 8 bases. CDR3 size: 14 residues. With 5 bases clipped from V and 4 bases from J, the junction kept 6 bases outside the gene matches. Germline V gene lookup returns CDR1 SEHNR and CDR2 FQNEAQ (reference sequence). This chain's CDR3 is CASSLTGEGTEAFF. DNA for the CDR3: TGTGCCAGCAGCCTGACAGGGGAAGGCACTGAAGCTTTCTTT.

The V and J genes are TRBV15 and TRBJ1-6, with a tentative D call TRBD1 (5 bases). The CDR3 covers 15 residues. V shed 0 bases and J shed 5 bases, with 8 bases lying between them. In germline, CDR1 is LNHNV, CDR2 YYDKDF (reference sequence). The CDR3 DNA reads as TGTGCCACCAGCAGAGATCGGGGCCATAATTCACCCCTCCACTTT. This codes for CATSRDRGHNSPLHF. Full variable domain (remainder filled in from reference TRBV15 and TRBJ1-6): DAMVIQNPRYQVTQFGKPVTLSCSQTLNHNVMYWYQQKSSQAPKLLFHYYDKDFNNEADTPDNFQSRRPNTSFCFLDIRSPGLGDTAMYLCATSRDRGHNSPLHFGNGTRLTVT.